This T cell receptor (beta chain) was identified in a study of a mutant IDH1 vaccine in newly diagnosed glioma. Turning to the study itself: With temozolomide cycles, or 4-6 weeks after radiotherapy alone, vaccination was started. The study's findings and limits: Pseudoprogression apparently tracked independently of changes in top peripheral T cell clonotypes. Across multiple MHC alleles, over 90% of patients had vaccine-induced responses.

Germline V gene data show CDR1 as SEHNR and CDR2 as FQNEAQ (reference sequence). The CDR3 loop spans 15 amino acids. V was cut by 5 bases and J by 4 bases, with 14 bases left in between. Sequenced by immunoSEQ multiplex PCR; TCRdb stores in-frame clones only, minus some. The repertoire includes tens of thousands of clones, more than 85% of them detected once, and 1.5% to 2.5% sits in the top ten. Specified time point: week 35, safety follow-up. All doses held 300 ug of mutant IDH1 20-mer peptide, with topical imiquimod. With regard to this clone: Its antigen is unknown.

The material was PBMCs, obtained from a glioma patient whose treatment included an IDH1 peptide vaccine. V usage is TRBV7-9 and J usage is TRBJ2-2; D not certain. The TCR sequence derives from a man aged 25-45 years with glioma. The DNA for the CDR3 is TGTGCCAGCAGCCCGAGGACCGGCCCCACCGGGGAGCTGTTTTTT. Amino acids: CASSPRTGPTGELFF.